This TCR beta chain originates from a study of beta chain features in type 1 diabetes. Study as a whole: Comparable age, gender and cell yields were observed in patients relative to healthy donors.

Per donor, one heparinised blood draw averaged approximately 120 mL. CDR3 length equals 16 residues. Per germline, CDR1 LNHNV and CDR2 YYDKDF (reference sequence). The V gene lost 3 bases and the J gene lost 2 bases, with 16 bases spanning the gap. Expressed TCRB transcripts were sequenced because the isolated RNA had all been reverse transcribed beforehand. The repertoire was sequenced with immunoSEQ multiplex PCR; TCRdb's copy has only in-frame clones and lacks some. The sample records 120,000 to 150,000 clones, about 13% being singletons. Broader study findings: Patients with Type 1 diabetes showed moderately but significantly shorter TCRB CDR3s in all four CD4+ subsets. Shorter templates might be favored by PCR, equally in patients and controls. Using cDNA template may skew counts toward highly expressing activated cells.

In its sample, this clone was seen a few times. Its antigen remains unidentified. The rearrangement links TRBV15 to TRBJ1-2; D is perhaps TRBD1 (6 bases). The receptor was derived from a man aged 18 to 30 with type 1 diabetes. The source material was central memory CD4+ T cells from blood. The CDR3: CATSRRQGKDNYGYTF. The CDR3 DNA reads TGTGCCACCAGCAGGAGGCAGGGGAAGGACAACTATGGCTACACCTTC.